This T cell receptor (beta chain) comes out of a study of immune evolution from preneoplasia to lung adenocarcinoma. Study findings and constraints: Later-stage lesions seemingly showed higher T cell density and diversity than normal lung. T cell clonality was higher in KRAS-mutant than EGFR-mutant or wild-type nodules. Normal lung had the highest top T cell clone frequencies.

Here immunoSEQ multiplex PCR was the method, and the copy in TCRdb shows in-frame clones only, minus some. Among about 6,300 clones listed, less than 85% were seen once. Premalignant or tumor cells were enriched by macro-dissection after pathologic assessment. There are 13 residues in the CDR3. Germline values: CDR1 MNHEY, CDR2 SMNVEV (reference sequence). Trimming removed 7 bases from V and 1 base from J, with 11 bases in between. About this clone: The antigen is not known.

This chain uses TRBV27 with TRBJ2-7; a weak D match, TRBD1 (5 bases). Sequenced sample: FFPE minimally invasive lung adenocarcinoma tissue. The sequence came from a person aged 70 to 85 with lung adenocarcinoma. The CDR3 sequence is CASKFGASYEQYF. CDR3 DNA: TGTGCCAGCAAATTTGGGGCTTCCTACGAGCAGTACTTC.